This TCR beta chain emerged from a study of human CD8 memory T cell subsets. Negative magnetic separation was used for the enrichment of total CD8+ T cells. From duplicate vials of about 150,000 sorted CD8+ T cells per subset, RNA was isolated. By frequency, this clonotype registers medium-sized. Its target is unknown. Germline V gene sequence: CDR1 SEHNR, CDR2 FQNEAQ (reference sequence). The CDR3 consists of 12 residues. The TCR beta sequencing libraries came from UMI-labeled 5' RACE. After re-calling the 5' RACE reads, TCRdb lists one entry per CDR3 protein, DNA absent. This repertoire includes some 10,000 distinct CDR3 sequences. Regarding the study as a whole: Greater diversity was suggested by Chao1 estimates for stem-like memory T cells than for precursor exhausted T cells. Among T cells, stem-like memory and precursor exhausted subsets showed similarly high diversity, unlike effector memory cells.

J is TRBJ2-4 and V is TRBV7-9. What was sequenced was CD8+ stem-like memory T cells (TSCM and TCM) sorted from PBMCs. Subset meaning: stem-like memory CD8 T cells (TSTEM), CCR7+ PD-1- TIGIT-. This clonotype was obtained from a human donor in good health. The CDR3 loop reads CASSPRKNIQYF.